A single sample gave rise to the 22 T cell receptor beta chains below, sequenced in a study of OX40 agonist ivuxolimab in advanced cancers. Produced via immunoSEQ multiplex PCR; TCRdb's table is partial and in-frame only. Here the sample spans about 56,000 clones, about nine tenths being singletons. The source was CD4+ or CD8+ T cells sorted from blood, collected in a trial of the OX40 agonist ivuxolimab. All receptors come from an adult with an advanced solid tumor such as melanoma, head and neck, liver or kidney cancer.

This clone is judged hyperexpanded. This sequence joins TRBV6-1 and TRBJ1-5; 8 bases fit TRBD1. The germline V gene encodes CDR1 MNHNS and CDR2 SASEGT. V lost 1 base to trimming and J lost 8 bases; unmatched junction nucleotides: 10. This CDR3 spans 16 amino acids. Written as DNA, the CDR3 is TGTGCCAGCAGTGAAGAGGTCGGACAGGGTGGCGAGCCCCAGCATTTT. It encodes CASSEEVGQGGEPQHF.

The CDR3 DNA is TGCGCCAGCAGCCAAGGACCCCTCCTCGAAGATACGCAGTATTTT. Residues: CASSQGPLLEDTQYF. V gene TRBV4-1 combines with J gene TRBJ2-3; D uncertain. The CDR3 consists of 15 residues. Germline V gives CDR1 MGHRA, CDR2 YSYEKL. With 1 base removed from V and 5 bases from J, the gap between germline ends came to 13 bases.

The chain is built from TRBV7-2 and TRBJ2-5; TRBD2 aligns across 7 bases. The CDR3 has 15 residues. After removal of 1 base from V and 4 bases from J, the junction contained 6 bases not matched to a gene. Germline V CDR1 and CDR2: SGHTA, FQGNSA. DNA of the CDR3: TGTGCCAGCAGCTTAGTGGGAGGGGATGGAGAGACCCAGTACTTC. Its protein is CASSLVGGDGETQYF.

This clone showed up just once. The V gene is TRBV7-3, the J gene TRBJ2-7; weak D call: TRBD2 (5 bases). In germline, CDR1 is SGHTA, CDR2 FQGTGA. CDR3 size: 14 residues. Trimming cost V 0 bases and J 4 bases, with 10 bases left between them. CDR3 sequence reads: CASSLTSDSYEQYF. The CDR3 DNA is TGTGCCAGCAGCTTAACTTCGGACTCTTACGAGCAGTACTTC.

The chain couples TRBV11-3 to TRBJ2-7; D not resolved. This CDR3 spans 12 amino acids. V shed 3 bases and J shed 5 bases, with 8 bases lying between them. The germline V gene has CDR1 SGHNT and CDR2 YENEEA. CDR3 nucleotide sequence: TGTGCCAGCAGCTTCGGCTGGGACGAGCAGTACTTC. Protein sequence: CASSFGWDEQYF.

The chain links TRBV10-1 to TRBJ2-2, with D unclear. The CDR3 contains 12 residues. Germline CDR1 and CDR2: WNHNN and SYGVQD (reference sequence). Deletions cut 3 bases from V and 5 bases from J, with 4 bases between. CDR3 in DNA: TGCGCCAGCAGTGAATCTACCGGGGAGCTGTTTTTT. Translating gives CASSESTGELFF.

This clone was seen just once. The V and J genes are TRBV7-9 and TRBJ2-1; no firm D call. Germline CDR1 is SEHNR and CDR2 is FQNEAQ (reference sequence). The CDR3 loop spans 13 amino acids. V lost 5 bases and J 8 bases, leaving 13 bases between the germline ends. The CDR3 here is CASSPQPLDEQFF. The DNA of the CDR3 is TGTGCCAGCAGCCCCCAACCGCTAGATGAGCAGTTCTTC. The full variable domain, with the rest looked up from reference TRBV7-9 and TRBJ2-1, is DTGVSQNPRHKITKRGQNVTFRCDPISEHNRLYWYRQTLGQGPEFLTYFQNEAQLEKSRLLSDRFSAERPKGSFSTLEIQRTEQGDSAMYLCASSPQPLDEQFFGPGTRLTVL.

This clone was observed once. The chain has TRBV5-1 and TRBJ2-7, with D possibly TRBD2 on 7 matching bases. This CDR3 is 15 amino acids long. Between the trimmed V and J ends, which lost 0 bases and 5 bases, there was a span of 15 bases. Germline values: CDR1 SGHRS, CDR2 YFSETQ. CDR3 protein: CASSLGSRGRDEQYF. The CDR3 nucleotides read TGCGCCAGCAGCTTGGGTTCGCGGGGGCGGGACGAGCAGTACTTC.

The CDR3 here is CASSLSPAGGYEQYF. DNA for the CDR3: TGTGCCAGCAGTTTATCGCCAGCGGGAGGTTACGAGCAGTACTTC. V gene TRBV27 combines with J gene TRBJ2-7, with 9 bases matching TRBD2. The CDR3 length is 15 residues. Germline values: CDR1 MNHEY, CDR2 SMNVEV (reference sequence). V lost 0 bases and J lost 4; bases outside the gene matches: 4.

The rearrangement uses TRBV28 and TRBJ2-7, with D perhaps TRBD2 (6 bases). Germline V gene lookup returns CDR1 MDHEN and CDR2 SYDVKM. CDR3 length: 15 residues. V lost 3 bases and J lost 3, with 15 bases in between. The DNA of the CDR3 is TGTGCCAGCAGTTTCCGCGGGGCCTTAGACTACGAGCAGTACTTC. Residues: CASSFRGALDYEQYF.

The gene calls are TRBV4-2 and TRBJ2-5; D perhaps matches TRBD2 (6 bases). The end of the DNA aligns better with TRBJ2-7, so the J call may be wrong. The CDR3 has 14 residues. The germline V gene encodes CDR1 LGHNA and CDR2 YNFKEQ. The DNA for the CDR3 is TGTGCCAGCAGCCAAGATTCCGGAGGGTACGAGCAGTACTTC. Protein: CASSQDSGGYEQYF.

In the case of this clone: Distinct nucleotide sequences in the sample also encode this CDR3. J is TRBJ1-5 and V is TRBV6-5, with D maybe TRBD1 (6 bases). This CDR3 has 15 residues. Germline V gene sequence: CDR1 MNHEY, CDR2 SVGAGI. Trimming took off 2 bases at V and 1 base at J, with 9 bases between the two ends. For the CDR3, the DNA is TGTGCCAGCAGTTACGCCAGGGGAAGCAATCAGCCCCAGCATTTT. Amino acids: CASSYARGSNQPQHF.

The chain combines TRBV7-9 with TRBJ2-3, with D possibly matching TRBD2 (5 bases). V lost 8 bases and J 1 base, leaving 13 bases between the germline ends. The CDR3 runs to 14 residues. CDR1 SEHNR and CDR2 FQNEAQ come from the germline V gene (reference sequence). CDR3 in amino acids: CASAPGSGTDTQYF. Written as DNA, the CDR3 is TGTGCCAGCGCTCCGGGATCAGGCACAGATACGCAGTATTTT.

This clone was detected once. This rearrangement joins TRBV28 to TRBJ2-7; possibly TRBD1 for D (5 bases). Looked up from germline, CDR1 is MDHEN and CDR2 is SYDVKM. The CDR3 runs 13 residues. Deletions cut 1 base from V and 4 bases from J, with 8 bases between. CDR3 bases: TGTGCCAGCAGTTTATCCAGGACATACGAGCAGTACTTC. As protein: CASSLSRTYEQYF. Filled out from reference TRBV28 and TRBJ2-7, the complete variable domain reads DVKVTQSSRYLVKRTGEKVFLECVQDMDHENMFWYRQDPGLGLRLIYFSYDVKMKEKGDIPEGYSVSREKKERFSLILESASTNQTSMYLCASSLSRTYEQYFGPGTRLTVT.

This clone was recorded a few times. This rearrangement joins TRBV30 to TRBJ1-5; TRBD1 is a possible D gene (5 bases). CDR1 and CDR2 from the germline V gene are GTSNPN and SVGIG (reference sequence). The CDR3 runs 15 residues. Trimming stripped 1 base from V and 3 bases from J, with 13 bases between. CDR3 amino acids: CAWSALGRDNQPQHF. As DNA, the CDR3 is TGTGCCTGGAGTGCCCTCGGCAGGGACAATCAGCCCCAGCATTTT. The full variable domain, with the rest looked up from reference TRBV30 and TRBJ1-5, is SQTIHQWPATLVQPVGSPLSLECTVEGTSNPNLYWYRQAAGRGLQLLFYSVGIGQISSEVPQNLSASRPQDRQFILSSKKLLLSDSGFYLCAWSALGRDNQPQHFGDGTRLSIL.

This clone was counted between two and nine times. The sample carries other DNA sequences with the same CDR3. The chain links TRBV27 to TRBJ1-5; D not resolved. Trimming stripped 2 bases from V and 4 bases from J, with 9 bases between. This CDR3 region has 14 residues. The V gene's germline CDR1 is MNHEY and CDR2 SMNVEV (reference sequence). The CDR3 region has the DNA TGTGCCAGCAGTTTAGGGCAGTTGAATCAGCCCCAGCATTTT. Protein sequence: CASSLGQLNQPQHF.

V is TRBV2 and J is TRBJ1-1; D possibly corresponds to TRBD1 (5 bases). CDR1 is SNHLY, CDR2 FYNNEI, per germline. This CDR3 has 12 amino acids. Trimming pared 7 bases from V and 8 bases from J, leaving 14 bases between. CDR3 in amino acids: CASTEEGWEAFF. The DNA for the CDR3 is TGTGCCAGCACCGAGGAGGGGTGGGAAGCTTTCTTT. The complete variable domain, with remaining parts taken from reference TRBV2 and TRBJ1-1, reads EPEVTQTPSHQVTQMGQEVILRCVPISNHLYFYWYRQILGQKVEFLVSFYNNEISEKSEIFDDQFSVERPDGSNFTLKIRSTKLEDSAMYFCASTEEGWEAFFGQGTRLTVV.

V gene TRBV29-1 combines with J gene TRBJ2-7; TRBD1 agrees at 8 bases. CDR1 is SQVTM, CDR2 ANQGSEA, per germline. This CDR3 has 13 residues. V trimming: 1 base; J trimming: 3 bases; junction bases outside the gene matches: 2. CDR3 sequence: CSVEGTGGYEQYF. Written as DNA, the CDR3 is TGCAGCGTTGAAGGCACAGGGGGCTACGAGCAGTACTTC.

The chain uses TRBV29-1 and TRBJ2-5, with TRBD2 as a possible D gene (6 bases). The germline V gene has CDR1 SQVTM and CDR2 ANQGSEA. The CDR3 contains 13 residues. The germline V and J ends were trimmed by 4 bases and 2 bases, with 11 bases remaining between them. CDR3 in amino acids: CSVASGLQETQYF. Here the CDR3 DNA reads TGCAGCGTTGCTTCGGGACTGCAAGAGACCCAGTACTTC. Looking up the rest from reference TRBV29-1 and TRBJ2-5 gives the full variable domain: SAVISQKPSRDICQRGTSLTIQCQVDSQVTMMFWYRQQPGQSLTLIATANQGSEATYESGFVIDKFPISRPNLTFSTLTVSNMSPEDSSIYLCSVASGLQETQYFGPGTRLLVL.

This clone appeared a few times. V gene TRBV9 combines with J gene TRBJ1-1, with unresolved D. The V gene lost 0 bases and the J gene lost 0 bases, with 15 bases spanning the gap. The germline V gene encodes CDR1 SGDLS and CDR2 YYNGEE. This CDR3 has 17 residues. The chain's CDR3 is CASSVEAGPRVNTEAFF. The CDR3 DNA reads TGTGCCAGCAGCGTAGAGGCAGGCCCCCGGGTGAACACTGAAGCTTTCTTT. The full variable domain, rest sourced from reference TRBV9 and TRBJ1-1, is DSGVTQTPKHLITATGQRVTLRCSPRSGDLSVYWYQQSLDQGLQFLIQYYNGEERAKGNILERFSAQQFPDLHSELNLSSLELGDSALYFCASSVEAGPRVNTEAFFGQGTRLTVV.

This chain connects TRBV5-5 to TRBJ2-6; a weak D match, TRBD1 (5 bases). The V end lost 0 bases, the J end lost 4 bases, and 8 bases lay between the germline ends. CDR1 and CDR2 (germline): SGHKS, YYEKEE (reference sequence). The CDR3 is made up of 15 amino acids. Here the CDR3 DNA reads TGTGCCAGCAGCTTGGCAGGGTACGGGGCCAACGTCCTGACTTTC. Translating it yields CASSLAGYGANVLTF. Complete variable domain (other parts from reference TRBV5-5 and TRBJ2-6): DAGVTQSPTHLIKTRGQQVTLRCSPISGHKSVSWYQQVLGQGPQFIFQYYEKEERGRGNFPDRFSARQFPNYSSELNVNALLLGDSALYLCASSLAGYGANVLTFGAGSRLTVL.

The chain combines TRBV5-4 with TRBJ2-1; 10 bases are shared with TRBD1. J gave up 10 bases and V 4 bases, and 5 bases lay outside the gene matches. Germline CDR1 SGHNT, CDR2 YYREEE (reference sequence). The CDR3 totals 13 residues. CDR3 coding DNA: TGTGCCAGCAGCATCAGGACAGGGGGGGAGCAGTTCTTC. Translating it yields CASSIRTGGEQFF.